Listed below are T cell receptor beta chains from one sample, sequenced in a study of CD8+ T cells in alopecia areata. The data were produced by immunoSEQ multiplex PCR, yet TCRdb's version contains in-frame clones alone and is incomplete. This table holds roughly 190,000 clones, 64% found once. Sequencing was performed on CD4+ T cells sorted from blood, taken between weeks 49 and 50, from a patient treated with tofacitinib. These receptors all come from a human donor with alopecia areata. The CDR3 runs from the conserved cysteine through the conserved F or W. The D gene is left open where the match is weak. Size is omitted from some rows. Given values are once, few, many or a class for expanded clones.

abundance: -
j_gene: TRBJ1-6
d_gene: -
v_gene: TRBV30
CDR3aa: CAWRQFSSPLHF
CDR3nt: TGTGCCTGGAGACAGTTTTCTTCACCCCTCCACTTT

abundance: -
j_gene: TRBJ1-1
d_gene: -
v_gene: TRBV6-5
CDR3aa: CASSRLKNTEAFF
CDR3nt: TGTGCCAGCAGTCGCCTCAAGAACACTGAAGCTTTCTTT

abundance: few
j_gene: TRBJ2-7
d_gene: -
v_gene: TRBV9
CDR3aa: CASSETLTRADEQYF
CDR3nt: TGTGCCAGCAGCGAGACGTTGACAAGGGCCGACGAGCAGTACTTC

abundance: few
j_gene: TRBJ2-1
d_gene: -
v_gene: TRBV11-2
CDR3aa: CASSSPGLGMGEQFF
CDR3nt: TGTGCCAGCAGCTCGCCTGGACTGGGAATGGGAGAGCAGTTCTTC

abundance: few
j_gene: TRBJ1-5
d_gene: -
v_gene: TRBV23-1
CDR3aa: CAKTLRGSQPQHF
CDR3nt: TGCGCCAAAACCCTCAGGGGTTCTCAGCCCCAGCATTTT

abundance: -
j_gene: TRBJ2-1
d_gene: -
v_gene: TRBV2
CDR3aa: CASSGLLNEQFF
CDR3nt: TGTGCCAGCAGTGGTCTCCTCAATGAGCAGTTCTTC

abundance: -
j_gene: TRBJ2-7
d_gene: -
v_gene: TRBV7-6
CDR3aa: CASPLGEQYF
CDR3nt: TGTGCCAGCCCCCTAGGGGAGCAGTACTTC

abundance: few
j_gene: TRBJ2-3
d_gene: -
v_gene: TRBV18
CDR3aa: CASSPPSTDTQYF
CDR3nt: TGTGCCAGCTCACCACCGTCAACAGATACGCAGTATTTT

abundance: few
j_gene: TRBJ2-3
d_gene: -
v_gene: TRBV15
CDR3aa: CATSRRGTSTDTQYF
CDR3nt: TGTGCCACCAGCAGACGGGGTACTAGCACAGATACGCAGTATTTT

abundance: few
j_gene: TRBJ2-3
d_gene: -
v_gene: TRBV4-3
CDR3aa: CASSQAASTDTQYF
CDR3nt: TGCGCCAGCAGCCAAGCCGCTAGCACAGATACGCAGTATTTT

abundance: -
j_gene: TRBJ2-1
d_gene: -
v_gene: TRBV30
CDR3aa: CAWSRGTQADEQFF
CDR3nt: TGTGCCTGGAGCCGGGGAACCCAGGCGGATGAGCAGTTCTTC

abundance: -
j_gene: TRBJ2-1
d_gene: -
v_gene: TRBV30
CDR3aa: CAWTLTYPSYNEQFF
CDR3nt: TGTGCCTGGACTTTAACCTACCCATCCTACAATGAGCAGTTCTTC

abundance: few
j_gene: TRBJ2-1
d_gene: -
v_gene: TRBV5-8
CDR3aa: CASSLETQSSYNEQFF
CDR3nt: TGTGCCAGCAGCTTGGAGACGCAGAGCTCCTACAATGAGCAGTTCTTC

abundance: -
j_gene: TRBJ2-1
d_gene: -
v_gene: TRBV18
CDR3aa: CASSPNPPSSYNEQFF
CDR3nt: TGTGCCAGCTCACCAAATCCGCCGAGCTCCTACAATGAGCAGTTCTTC

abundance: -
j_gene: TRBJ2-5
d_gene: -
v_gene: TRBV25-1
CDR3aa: CASSELGTGSQYF
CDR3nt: TGTGCCAGCAGCGAACTGGGGACGGGGTCCCAGTACTTC

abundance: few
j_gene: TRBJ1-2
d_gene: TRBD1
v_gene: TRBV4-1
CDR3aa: CASSHPGQGNYGYTF
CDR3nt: TGCGCCAGCAGCCACCCCGGACAGGGGAACTATGGCTACACCTTC

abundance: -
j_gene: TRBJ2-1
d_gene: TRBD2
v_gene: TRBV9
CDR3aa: CASSLGTSLSYNEQFF
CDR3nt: TGTGCCAGCAGCCTTGGGACTAGCTTGTCCTACAATGAGCAGTTCTTC

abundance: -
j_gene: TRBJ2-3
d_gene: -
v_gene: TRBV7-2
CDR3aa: CASSPGTRVSDTQYF
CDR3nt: TGTGCCAGCAGCCCCGGGACTCGCGTCTCAGATACGCAGTATTTT

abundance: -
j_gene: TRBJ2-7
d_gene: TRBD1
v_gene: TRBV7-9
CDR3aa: CAGRGRGYEQYF
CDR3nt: TGTGCCGGCAGGGGGAGAGGATACGAGCAGTACTTC

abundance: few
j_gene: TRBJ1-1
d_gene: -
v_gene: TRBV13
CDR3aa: CASSRTAGANTEAFF
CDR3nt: TGTGCCAGCAGCCGAACGGCAGGGGCGAACACTGAAGCTTTCTTT

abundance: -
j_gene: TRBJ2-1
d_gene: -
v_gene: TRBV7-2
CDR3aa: CASSLGQALSYNEQFF
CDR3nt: TGTGCCAGCAGCTTAGGACAGGCCTTATCATACAATGAGCAGTTCTTC

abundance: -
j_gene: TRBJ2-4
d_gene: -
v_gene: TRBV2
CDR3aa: CASMGGVIQYF
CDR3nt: TGTGCCAGCATGGGTGGTGTCATTCAGTACTTC

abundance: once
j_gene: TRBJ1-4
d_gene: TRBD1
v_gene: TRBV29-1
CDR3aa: CSVAKTGGAWANEKLFF
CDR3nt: TGCAGCGTGGCAAAGACAGGGGGCGCTTGGGCTAATGAAAAACTGTTTTTT

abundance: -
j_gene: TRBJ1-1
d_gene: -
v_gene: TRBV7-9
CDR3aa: CASSFASSEAFF
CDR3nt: TGTGCCAGCAGCTTTGCTAGCTCTGAAGCTTTCTTT

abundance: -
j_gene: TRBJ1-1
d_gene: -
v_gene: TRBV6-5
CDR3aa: CASTFDTQGGEAFF
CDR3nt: TGTGCCAGCACATTCGATACTCAAGGGGGGGAAGCTTTCTTT

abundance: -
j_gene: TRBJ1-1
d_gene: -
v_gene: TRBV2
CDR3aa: CASSSDSNTEAFF
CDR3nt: TGTGCCAGCAGTTCGGACAGTAACACTGAAGCTTTCTTT

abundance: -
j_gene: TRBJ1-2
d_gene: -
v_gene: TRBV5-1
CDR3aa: CASSLVQNYGYTF
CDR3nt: TGCGCCAGCAGCTTGGTGCAAAACTATGGCTACACCTTC

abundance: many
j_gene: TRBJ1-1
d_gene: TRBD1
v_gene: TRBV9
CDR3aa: CASSPRQGGLDEAFF
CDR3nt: TGTGCCAGCAGCCCTCGACAGGGGGGCCTGGATGAAGCTTTCTTT

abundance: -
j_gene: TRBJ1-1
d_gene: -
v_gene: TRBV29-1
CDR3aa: CSVEQLMNTEAFF
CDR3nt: TGCAGCGTTGAACAGCTTATGAACACTGAAGCTTTCTTT

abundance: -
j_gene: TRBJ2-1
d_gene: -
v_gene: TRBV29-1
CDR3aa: CSGMYRAANEQFF
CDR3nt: TGCAGCGGGATGTACAGGGCTGCGAATGAGCAGTTCTTC

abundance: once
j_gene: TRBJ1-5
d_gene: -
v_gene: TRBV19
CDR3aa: CASSLLPTASNQPQHF
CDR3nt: TGTGCCAGTAGTCTCCTCCCGACAGCTAGCAATCAGCCCCAGCATTTT

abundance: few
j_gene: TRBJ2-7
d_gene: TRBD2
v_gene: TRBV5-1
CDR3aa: CASSLGGGNSYEQYF
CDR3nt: TGCGCCAGCAGCTTGGGCGGGGGAAACTCCTACGAGCAGTACTTC